Listed here is a single T cell receptor (beta chain). Its target is unknown. Germline loops: CDR1 LNHDA, CDR2 SQIVND (reference sequence). Deletions cut 10 bases from V and 6 bases from J, with 22 bases between. The CDR3 length is 14 residues. The data are from a study of cytomegalovirus exposure and HLA in healthy donors. Researchers ran the PCR with 60 Vbeta and 13 Jbeta primers. Assay used: immunoSEQ multiplex PCR; TCRdb lists only in-frame clones, some missing. This table holds about 140,000 clones. General observations from the study: In vitro data verified three CMV-associated chains as specific for CMV antigens. Earlier results showed most TCR beta V segments being productive about 87% or about 30% of the time.

The sample was PBMCs. V and J are TRBV19 and TRBJ2-7; TRBD1 is a possible D gene (6 bases). This TCR came from a woman in her late teens or twenties in good health and CMV-seronegative. CDR3 coding DNA: TGTGCCACAAGTGAGGGCAGGGGCGCGATCGAGCAGTACTTC. It yields the protein CATSEGRGAIEQYF.